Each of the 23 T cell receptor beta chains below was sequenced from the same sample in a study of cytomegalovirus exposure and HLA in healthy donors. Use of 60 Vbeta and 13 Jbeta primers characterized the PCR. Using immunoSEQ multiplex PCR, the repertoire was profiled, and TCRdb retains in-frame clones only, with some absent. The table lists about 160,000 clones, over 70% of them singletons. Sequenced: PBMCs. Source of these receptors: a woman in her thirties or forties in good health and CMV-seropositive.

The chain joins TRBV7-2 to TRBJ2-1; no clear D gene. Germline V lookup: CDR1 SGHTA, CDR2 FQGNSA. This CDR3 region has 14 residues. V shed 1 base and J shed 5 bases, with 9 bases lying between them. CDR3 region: CASSLVFSDNEQFF. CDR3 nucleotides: TGTGCCAGCAGCTTAGTATTTAGTGACAATGAGCAGTTCTTC.

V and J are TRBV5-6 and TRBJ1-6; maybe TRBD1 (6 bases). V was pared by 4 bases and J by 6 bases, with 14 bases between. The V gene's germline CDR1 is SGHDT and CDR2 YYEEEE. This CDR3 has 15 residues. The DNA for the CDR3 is TGTGCCAGCAGCGGCCAGGGGCGGATTAATTCACCCCTCCACTTT. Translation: CASSGQGRINSPLHF.

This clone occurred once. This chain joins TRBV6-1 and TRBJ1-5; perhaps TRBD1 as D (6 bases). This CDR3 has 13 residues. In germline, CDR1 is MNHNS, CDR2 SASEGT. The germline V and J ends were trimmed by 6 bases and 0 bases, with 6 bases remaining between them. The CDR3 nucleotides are TGTGCCAGCAGACAGGGTAGCAATCAGCCCCAGCATTTT. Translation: CASRQGSNQPQHF.

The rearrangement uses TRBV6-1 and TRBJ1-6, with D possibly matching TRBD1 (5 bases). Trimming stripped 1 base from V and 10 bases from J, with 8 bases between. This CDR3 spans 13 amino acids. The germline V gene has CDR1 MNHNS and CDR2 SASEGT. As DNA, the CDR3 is TGTGCCAGCAGTGAAGGGGGCCGGTCACCCCTCCACTTT. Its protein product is CASSEGGRSPLHF.

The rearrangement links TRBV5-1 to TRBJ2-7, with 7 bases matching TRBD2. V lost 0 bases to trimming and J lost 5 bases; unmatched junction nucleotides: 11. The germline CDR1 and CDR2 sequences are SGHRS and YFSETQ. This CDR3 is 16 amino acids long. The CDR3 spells CASSLGTDWGGDEQYF. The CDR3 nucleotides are TGCGCCAGCAGCTTGGGGACGGACTGGGGAGGGGACGAGCAGTACTTC.

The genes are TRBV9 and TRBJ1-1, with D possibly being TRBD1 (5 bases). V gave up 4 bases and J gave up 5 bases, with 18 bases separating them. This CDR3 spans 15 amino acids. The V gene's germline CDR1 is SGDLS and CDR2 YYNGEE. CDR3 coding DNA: TGTGCCAGCAGCCCCCTCAGTGGGGCAGGGACTGAAGCTTTCTTT. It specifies CASSPLSGAGTEAFF. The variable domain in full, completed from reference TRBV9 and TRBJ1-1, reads DSGVTQTPKHLITATGQRVTLRCSPRSGDLSVYWYQQSLDQGLQFLIQYYNGEERAKGNILERFSAQQFPDLHSELNLSSLELGDSALYFCASSPLSGAGTEAFFGQGTRLTVV.

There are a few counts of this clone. The CDR3 coding sequence is TGTGCCTCGTGGGGGGGCTTCAGCACCGGGGAGCTGTTTTTT. It specifies CASWGGFSTGELFF. The rearrangement uses TRBV6-5 and TRBJ2-2; tentatively, D is TRBD2 (7 bases). Germline values: CDR1 MNHEY, CDR2 SVGAGI. This CDR3 spans 14 amino acids. V was clipped by 11 bases and J by 4 bases, with 17 bases between them.

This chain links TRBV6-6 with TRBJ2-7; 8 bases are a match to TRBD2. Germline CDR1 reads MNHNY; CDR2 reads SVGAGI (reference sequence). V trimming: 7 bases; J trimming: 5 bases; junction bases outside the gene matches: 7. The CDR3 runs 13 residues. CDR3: CASTPTGGHEQYF. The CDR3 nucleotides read TGTGCCAGCACCCCTACGGGAGGGCACGAGCAGTACTTC.

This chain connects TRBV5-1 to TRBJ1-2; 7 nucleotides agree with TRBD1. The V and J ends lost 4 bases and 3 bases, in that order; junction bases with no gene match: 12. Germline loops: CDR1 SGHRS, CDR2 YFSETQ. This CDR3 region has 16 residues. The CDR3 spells CASSGARGRDDYGYTF. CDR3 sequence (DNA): TGCGCCAGCAGCGGAGCAAGGGGGCGCGACGACTATGGCTACACCTTC.

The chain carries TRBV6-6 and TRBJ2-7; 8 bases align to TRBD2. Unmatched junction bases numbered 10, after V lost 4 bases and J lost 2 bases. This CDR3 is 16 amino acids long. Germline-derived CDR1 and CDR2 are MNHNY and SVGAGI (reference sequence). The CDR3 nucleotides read TGTGCCAGCAGTTGGGCTGAGGAGCGGGGGCCCTACGAGCAGTACTTC. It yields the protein CASSWAEERGPYEQYF.

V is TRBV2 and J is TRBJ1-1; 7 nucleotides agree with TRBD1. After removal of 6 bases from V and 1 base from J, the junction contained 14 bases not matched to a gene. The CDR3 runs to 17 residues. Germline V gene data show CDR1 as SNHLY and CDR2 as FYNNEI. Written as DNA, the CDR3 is TGTGCCAGCAGGGTGGGACATACAGGGGCGGCGAACACTGAAGCTTTCTTT. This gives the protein CASRVGHTGAANTEAFF.

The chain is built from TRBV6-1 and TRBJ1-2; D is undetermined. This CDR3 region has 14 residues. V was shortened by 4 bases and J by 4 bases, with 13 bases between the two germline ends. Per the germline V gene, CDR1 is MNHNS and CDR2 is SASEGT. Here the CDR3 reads CASSVSGGPYGYTF. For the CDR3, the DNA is TGTGCCAGCAGTGTTTCCGGCGGTCCCTATGGCTACACCTTC.

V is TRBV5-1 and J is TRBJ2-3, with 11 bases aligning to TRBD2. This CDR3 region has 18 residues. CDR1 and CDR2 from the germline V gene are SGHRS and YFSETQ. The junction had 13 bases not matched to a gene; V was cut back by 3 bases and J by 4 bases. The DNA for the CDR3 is TGCGCCAGCAGCTCCCACTCCTTAGCGGGGGGGTTCGCAGATACGCAGTATTTT. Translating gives CASSSHSLAGGFADTQYF. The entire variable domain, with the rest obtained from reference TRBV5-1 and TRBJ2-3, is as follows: KAGVTQTPRYLIKTRGQQVTLSCSPISGHRSVSWYQQTPGQGLQFLFEYFSETQRNKGNFPGRFSGRQFSNSRSEMNVSTLELGDSALYLCASSSHSLAGGFADTQYFGPGTRLTVL.

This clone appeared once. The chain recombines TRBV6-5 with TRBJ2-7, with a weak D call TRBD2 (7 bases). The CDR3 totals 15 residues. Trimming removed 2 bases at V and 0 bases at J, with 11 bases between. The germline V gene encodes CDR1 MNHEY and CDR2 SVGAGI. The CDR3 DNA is TGTGCCAGCAGTTACGGGGGCGGGGGCTCCTACGAGCAGTACTTC. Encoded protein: CASSYGGGGSYEQYF.

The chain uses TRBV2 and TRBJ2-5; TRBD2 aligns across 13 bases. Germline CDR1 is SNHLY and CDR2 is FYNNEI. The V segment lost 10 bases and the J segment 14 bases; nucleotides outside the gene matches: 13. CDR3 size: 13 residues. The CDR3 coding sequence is TGTGCCACCCAAAGGACTAGCGGGGGTTACTACTACTTC. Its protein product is CATQRTSGGYYYF.

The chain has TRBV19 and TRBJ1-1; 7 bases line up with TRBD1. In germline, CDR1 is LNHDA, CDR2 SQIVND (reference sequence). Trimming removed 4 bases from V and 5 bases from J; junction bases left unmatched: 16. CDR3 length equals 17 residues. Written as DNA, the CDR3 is TGTGCCAGTAGTACGAACGCTCCAGGGGGATTGGGGACTGAAGCTTTCTTT. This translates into CASSTNAPGGLGTEAFF.

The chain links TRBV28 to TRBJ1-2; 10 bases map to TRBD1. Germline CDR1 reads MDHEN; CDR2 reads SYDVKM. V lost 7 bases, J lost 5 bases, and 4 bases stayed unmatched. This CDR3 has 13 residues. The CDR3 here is CASNPGQGYGYTF. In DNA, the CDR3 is TGTGCCAGCAACCCGGGACAGGGGTATGGCTACACCTTC.

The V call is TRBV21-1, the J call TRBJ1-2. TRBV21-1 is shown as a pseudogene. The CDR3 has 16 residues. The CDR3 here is CASSKDVVGDWEGYTF. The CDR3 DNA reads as TGTGCCAGCAGCAAAGATGTCGTTGGGGACTGGGAGGGCTACACCTTC.

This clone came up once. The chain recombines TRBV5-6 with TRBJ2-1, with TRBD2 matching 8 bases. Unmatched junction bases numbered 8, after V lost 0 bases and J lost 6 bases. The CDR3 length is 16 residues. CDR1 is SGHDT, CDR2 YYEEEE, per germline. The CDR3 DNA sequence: TGTGCCAGCAGCTTGGTTGTCACTAGCGGCCCCAATGAGCAGTTCTTC. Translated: CASSLVVTSGPNEQFF.

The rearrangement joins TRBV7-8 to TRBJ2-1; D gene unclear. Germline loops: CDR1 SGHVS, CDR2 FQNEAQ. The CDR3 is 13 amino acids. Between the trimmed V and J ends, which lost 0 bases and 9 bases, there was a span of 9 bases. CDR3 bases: TGTGCCAGCAGCTTAGCTTTAGTTCCTGAGCAGTTCTTC. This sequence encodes CASSLALVPEQFF.

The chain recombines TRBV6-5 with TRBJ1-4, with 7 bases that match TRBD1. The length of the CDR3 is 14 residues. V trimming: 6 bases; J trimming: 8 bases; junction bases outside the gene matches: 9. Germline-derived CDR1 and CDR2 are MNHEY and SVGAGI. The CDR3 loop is CASSLTGSEEKLFF. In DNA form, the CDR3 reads TGTGCCAGCAGCTTGACAGGGTCCGAGGAAAAACTGTTTTTT.

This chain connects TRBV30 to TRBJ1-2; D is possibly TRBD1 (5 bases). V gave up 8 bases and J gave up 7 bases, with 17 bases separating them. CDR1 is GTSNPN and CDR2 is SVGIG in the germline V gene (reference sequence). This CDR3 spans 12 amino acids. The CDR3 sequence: CAGHVWSGGYTF. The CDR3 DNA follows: TGTGCCGGACACGTTTGGTCGGGTGGCTACACCTTC.

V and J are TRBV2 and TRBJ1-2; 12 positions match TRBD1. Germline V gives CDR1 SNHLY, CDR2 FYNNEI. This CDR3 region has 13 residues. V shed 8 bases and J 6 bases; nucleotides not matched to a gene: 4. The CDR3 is CASSGQGADGYTF. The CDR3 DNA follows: TGTGCCAGCTCGGGACAGGGGGCGGATGGCTACACCTTC.